The T cell receptor (beta chain) under discussion was sequenced for a study of post-analysis software for immune sequencing data. Unique molecular identifiers were built into the TCR beta cDNA libraries. TCRdb analysed the PCR reads with MiXCR anew, one entry per CDR3 protein. The data contain about 770,000 distinct CDR3 sequences, 35% to 55% of them singletons. The CDR3 runs 16 residues. Trimming removed 0 bases at V and 0 bases at J, with 6 bases between. Germline-derived CDR1 and CDR2 are LGHNA and YNFKEQ. With regard to this clonotype: The target antigen is unknown.

Study-level findings and limits: Clustering by F measure revealed strong co-clustering among samples prepared together in one batch. TRBV5-6, TRBV5-1 and TRBV20-1 were among five TRBV segments more frequent in patients than controls.

Source material: blood. The chain couples TRBV4-2 to TRBJ2-6, with D tentatively TRBD2 (6 bases). The sequence was obtained from a girl between 5 and 17 years old with multiple sclerosis. CDR3 residues: CASSQEGGSGANVLTF. CDR3 sequence (DNA): TGTGCCAGCAGCCAAGAGGGGGGCTCTGGGGCCAACGTCCTGACTTTC.